This T cell receptor (beta chain) was observed in a study of OX40 agonist ivuxolimab in advanced cancers. About the research overall: An agonistic human IgG2 monoclonal antibody against OX40 (CD134) was given. General study points: Clonal expansion from baseline to week 6 occurred in both CD4+ and CD8+ T cells.

The data were produced by immunoSEQ multiplex PCR, yet TCRdb's version contains in-frame clones alone and is incomplete. This sample carries tens of thousands of clones, 87% of them seen once, and the ten largest clones take approximately 0.33%. The V end lost 3 bases, the J end lost 2 bases, and 2 bases lay between the germline ends. The germline V gene encodes CDR1 SGHAT and CDR2 FQNNGV. The CDR3 is 11 residues long. With regard to this clone: The antigen remains unidentified. The sample contains more than one DNA sequence encoding this CDR3.

The chain uses TRBV11-2 and TRBJ2-7, with D unresolved. The input for sequencing was CD4+ or CD8+ T cells sorted from blood, taken in a trial of the OX40 agonist ivuxolimab. The TCR sequence derives from an adult with an advanced solid tumor such as melanoma, head and neck, liver or kidney cancer. CDR3 coding DNA: TGTGCCAGCAGCTTGACCTACGAGCAGTACTTC. It encodes CASSLTYEQYF. Full variable domain (rest looked up from reference TRBV11-2 and TRBJ2-7): EAGVAQSPRYKIIEKRQSVAFWCNPISGHATLYWYQQILGQGPKLLIQFQNNGVVDDSQLPKDRFSAERLKGVDSTLKIQPAKLEDSAVYLCASSLTYEQYFGPGTRLTVT.